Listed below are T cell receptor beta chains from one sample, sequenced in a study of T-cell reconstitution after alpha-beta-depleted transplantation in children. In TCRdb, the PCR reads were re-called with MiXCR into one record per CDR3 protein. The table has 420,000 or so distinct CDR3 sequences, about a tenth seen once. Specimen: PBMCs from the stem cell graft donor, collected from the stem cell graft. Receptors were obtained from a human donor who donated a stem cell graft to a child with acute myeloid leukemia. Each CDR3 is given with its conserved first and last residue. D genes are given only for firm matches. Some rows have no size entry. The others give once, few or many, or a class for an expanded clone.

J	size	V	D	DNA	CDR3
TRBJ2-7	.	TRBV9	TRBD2	TGTGCCAGCAGCCCCGTAGCGGGAGCGACAAGCTCCTACGAGCAGTACTTC	CASSPVAGATSSYEQYF
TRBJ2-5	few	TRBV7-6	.	TGTGCCAGCAGCTTAGAACTATTAGGAGAAGAGACCCAGTACTTC	CASSLELLGEETQYF
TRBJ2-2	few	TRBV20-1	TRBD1	TGCAGTGCAGACGCAGGGGGCGCGGGCGGGGAGCTGTTTTTT	CSADAGGAGGELFF
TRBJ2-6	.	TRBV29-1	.	TGCAGCGTTGACACGTCAGGGGCCAACGTCCTGACTTTC	CSVDTSGANVLTF
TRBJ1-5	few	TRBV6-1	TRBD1	TGTGCCAGCAGTGAAAAGAGACAGGGTCAGCCCCAGCATTTT	CASSEKRQGQPQHF
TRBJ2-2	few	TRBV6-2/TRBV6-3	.	TGTGCCAGCAGTTACCACACCTCGGGCACCGGGGAGCTGTTTTTT	CASSYHTSGTGELFF
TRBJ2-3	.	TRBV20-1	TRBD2	TGCAGTGCCGGAGGGGGACTAGCGGTCTCAAATACGCAGTATTTT	CSAGGGLAVSNTQYF
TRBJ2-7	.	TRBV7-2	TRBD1	TGTGCCAGCAAGGGTGGAGCCGGGACAGGGTTCGCCGAGCAGTACTTC	CASKGGAGTGFAEQYF
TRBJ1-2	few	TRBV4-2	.	TGTGCCAGCAGCCCCCCGGGGCCTGGCTACACCTTC	CASSPPGPGYTF
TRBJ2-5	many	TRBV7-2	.	TGTGCCAGCAGCAAGTCAGGCCACCAAGGGGAGACCCAGTACTTC	CASSKSGHQGETQYF